This T cell receptor (beta chain) was recorded in a study of cytomegalovirus exposure and HLA in healthy donors. The CDR3 has 15 residues. V lost 6 bases and J 3 bases, leaving 17 bases between the germline ends. Germline V gives CDR1 MDHEN, CDR2 SYDVKM. Assay used: immunoSEQ multiplex PCR; TCRdb lists only in-frame clones, some missing. The table has approximately 46,000 clones, 80% to 95% seen once. Broader study findings: Reports showed the classifier diagnosing cytomegalovirus status with high specificity and sensitivity. It was confirmed in vitro that a few of the CMV-associated chains were specific for CMV antigens. 164 TCR beta chains were listed as cytomegalovirus-associated.

As regards this clone: Its specificity is unknown.

Among the 120 or so subjects of the validation cohort, separate from the roughly 670-subject first cohort, were the donors. The chain carries TRBV28 and TRBJ1-1; a possible D gene is TRBD1 (6 bases). The sequence was obtained from a woman aged 18-30 years in good health and CMV-seronegative. What was sequenced was PBMCs. For the CDR3, the DNA is TGTGCCAGCAGCCTTGACAGGACCCCGGACACTGAAGCTTTCTTT. Its protein product is CASSLDRTPDTEAFF. The whole variable domain, remainder taken from reference TRBV28 and TRBJ1-1, is DVKVTQSSRYLVKRTGEKVFLECVQDMDHENMFWYRQDPGLGLRLIYFSYDVKMKEKGDIPEGYSVSREKKERFSLILESASTNQTSMYLCASSLDRTPDTEAFFGQGTRLTVV.